The clone carrying this T cell receptor beta chain was detected only a few times. Antigen unknown. Germline CDR1 reads ENHRY; CDR2 reads SYGVKD. The ends were cut back, 2 bases at V and 5 bases at J, with 22 bases in the middle. The length of the CDR3 is 17 residues. This sample was included in a study of cytomegalovirus exposure and HLA in healthy donors. Study observations and caveats: Analyzed later, most CMV-associated TCR beta chains appeared HLA-restricted. TCR beta V- and J-gene trimming, according to a later analysis, was linked to a missense DCLRE1C variant. TCR beta chains numbering under 200 were designated cytomegalovirus-associated. A likely sequencing artifact accounted for one observed cluster of highly shared sequence variants.

In the PCR, 60 Vbeta and 13 Jbeta primers were used. Produced via immunoSEQ multiplex PCR; TCRdb's table is partial and in-frame only. The sample has roughly 150,000 clones, around three quarters seen once. Sequencing was performed on PBMCs. The receptor was derived from a middle-aged man in good health and CMV-seronegative. This chain joins TRBV10-3 and TRBJ2-7; D is perhaps TRBD2 (5 bases). The CDR3 sequence is CAISEMTHWGRENEQYF. The CDR3 region has the DNA TGTGCCATCAGTGAGATGACTCATTGGGGAAGGGAGAACGAGCAGTACTTC.